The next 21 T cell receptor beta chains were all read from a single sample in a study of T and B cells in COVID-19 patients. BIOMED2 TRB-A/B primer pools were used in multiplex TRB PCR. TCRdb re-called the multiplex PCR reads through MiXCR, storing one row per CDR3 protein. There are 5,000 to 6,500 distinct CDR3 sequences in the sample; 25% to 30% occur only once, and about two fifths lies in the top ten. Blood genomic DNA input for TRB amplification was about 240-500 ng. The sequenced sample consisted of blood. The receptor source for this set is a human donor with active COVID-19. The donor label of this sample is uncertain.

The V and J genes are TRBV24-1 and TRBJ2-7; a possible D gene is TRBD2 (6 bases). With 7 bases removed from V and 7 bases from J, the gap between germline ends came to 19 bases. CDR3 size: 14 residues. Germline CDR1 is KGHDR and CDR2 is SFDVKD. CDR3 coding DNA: TGTGCCACCAGCCGAGGGACTGATCCTCGTGAGCAGTACTTC. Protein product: CATSRGTDPREQYF.

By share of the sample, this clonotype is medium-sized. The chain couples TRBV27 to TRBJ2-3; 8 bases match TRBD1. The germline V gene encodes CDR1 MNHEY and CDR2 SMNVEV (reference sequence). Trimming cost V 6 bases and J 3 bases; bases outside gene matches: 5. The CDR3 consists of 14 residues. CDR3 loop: CASSLQGDTDTQYF. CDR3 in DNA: TGTGCCAGCAGCCTACAGGGGGATACAGATACGCAGTATTTT.

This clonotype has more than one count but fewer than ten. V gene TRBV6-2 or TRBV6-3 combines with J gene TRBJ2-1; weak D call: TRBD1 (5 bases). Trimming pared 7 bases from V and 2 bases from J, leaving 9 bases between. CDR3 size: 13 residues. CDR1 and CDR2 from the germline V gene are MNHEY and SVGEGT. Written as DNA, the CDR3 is TGTGCCAGCAATCCAGGGACCTACAATGAGCAGTTCTTC. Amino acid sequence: CASNPGTYNEQFF.

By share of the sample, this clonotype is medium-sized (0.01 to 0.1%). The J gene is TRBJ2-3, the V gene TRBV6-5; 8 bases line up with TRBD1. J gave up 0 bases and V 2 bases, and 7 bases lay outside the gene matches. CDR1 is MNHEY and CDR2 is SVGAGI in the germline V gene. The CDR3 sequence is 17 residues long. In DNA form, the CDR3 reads TGTGCCAGCAGTTACGCTTGGACAGGGACGAGCACAGATACGCAGTATTTT. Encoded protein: CASSYAWTGTSTDTQYF.

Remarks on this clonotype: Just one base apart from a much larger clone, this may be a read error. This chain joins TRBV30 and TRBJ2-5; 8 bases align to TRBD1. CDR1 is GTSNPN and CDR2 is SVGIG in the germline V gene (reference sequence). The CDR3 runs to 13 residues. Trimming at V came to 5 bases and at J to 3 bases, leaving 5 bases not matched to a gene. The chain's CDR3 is CAWGLTGEETQYF. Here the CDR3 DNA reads TGTGCCTGGGGTTTGACAGGGGAAGAGACCCAGTACTTC.

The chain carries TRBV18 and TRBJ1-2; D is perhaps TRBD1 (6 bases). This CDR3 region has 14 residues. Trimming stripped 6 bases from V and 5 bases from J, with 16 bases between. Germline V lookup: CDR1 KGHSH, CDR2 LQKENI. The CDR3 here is CASSFGQLDYGYTF. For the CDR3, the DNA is TGTGCCAGCTCCTTTGGACAGCTCGATTATGGCTACACCTTC.

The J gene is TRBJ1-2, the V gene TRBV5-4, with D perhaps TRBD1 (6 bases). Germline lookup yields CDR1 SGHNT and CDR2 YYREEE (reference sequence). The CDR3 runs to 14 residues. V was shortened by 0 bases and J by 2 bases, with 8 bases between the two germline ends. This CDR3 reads CASSLGQENYGYTF. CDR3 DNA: TGTGCCAGCAGCTTGGGACAGGAGAACTATGGCTACACCTTC. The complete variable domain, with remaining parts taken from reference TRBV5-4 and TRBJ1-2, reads ETGVTQSPTHLIKTRGQQVTLRCSSQSGHNTVSWYQQALGQGPQFIFQYYREEENGRGNFPPRFSGLQFPNYSSELNVNALELDDSALYLCASSLGQENYGYTFGSGTRLTVV.

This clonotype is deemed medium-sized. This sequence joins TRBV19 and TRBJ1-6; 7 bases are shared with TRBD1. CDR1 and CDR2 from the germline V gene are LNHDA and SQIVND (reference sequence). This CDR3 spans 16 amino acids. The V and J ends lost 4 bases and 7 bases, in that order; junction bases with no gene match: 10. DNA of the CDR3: TGTGCCAGTAGTACTACAGGGGACCTCTGGAATTCACCCCTCCACTTT. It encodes CASSTTGDLWNSPLHF.

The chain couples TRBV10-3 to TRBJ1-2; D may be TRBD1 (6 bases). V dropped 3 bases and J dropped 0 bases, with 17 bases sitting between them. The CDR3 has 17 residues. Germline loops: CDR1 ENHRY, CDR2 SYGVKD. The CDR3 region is CAISDSEGGGSNYGYTF. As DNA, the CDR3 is TGTGCCATCAGTGACTCAGAAGGGGGGGGCTCTAACTATGGCTACACCTTC.

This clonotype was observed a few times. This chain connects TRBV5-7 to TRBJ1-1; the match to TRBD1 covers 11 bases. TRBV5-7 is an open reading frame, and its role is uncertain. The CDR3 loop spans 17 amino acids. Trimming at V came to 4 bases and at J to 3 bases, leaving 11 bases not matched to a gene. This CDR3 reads CASSPKGQGARDTEAFF. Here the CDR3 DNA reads TGTGCCAGCAGCCCAAAAGGACAGGGGGCGAGGGACACTGAAGCTTTCTTT.

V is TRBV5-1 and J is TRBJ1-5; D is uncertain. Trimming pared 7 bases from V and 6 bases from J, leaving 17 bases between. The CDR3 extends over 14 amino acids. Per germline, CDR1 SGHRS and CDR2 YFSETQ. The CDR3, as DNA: TGCGCCAGCCGCCGGGGATGGGGAGGTCAGCCCCAGCATTTT. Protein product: CASRRGWGGQPQHF.

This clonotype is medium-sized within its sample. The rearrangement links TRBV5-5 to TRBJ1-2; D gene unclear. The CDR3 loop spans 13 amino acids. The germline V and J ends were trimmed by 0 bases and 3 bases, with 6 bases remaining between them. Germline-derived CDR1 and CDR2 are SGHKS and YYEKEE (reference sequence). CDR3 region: CASSLDTYYGYTF. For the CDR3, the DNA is TGTGCCAGCAGCTTGGACACGTACTATGGCTACACCTTC.

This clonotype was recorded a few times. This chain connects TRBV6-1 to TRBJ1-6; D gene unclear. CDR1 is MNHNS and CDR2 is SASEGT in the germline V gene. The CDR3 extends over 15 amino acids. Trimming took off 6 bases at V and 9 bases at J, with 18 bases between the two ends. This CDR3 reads CASSTDSLYSSPLHF. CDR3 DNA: TGTGCCAGCAGCACGGATTCCCTATACAGTTCACCCCTCCACTTT.

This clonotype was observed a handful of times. The CDR3 loop is CASSSDPGQGSAGNTIYF. The CDR3 DNA reads TGCGCCAGCAGCTCAGACCCGGGACAGGGATCGGCTGGAAACACCATATATTTT. The chain couples TRBV5-1 to TRBJ1-3; 9 positions match TRBD1. This CDR3 is 18 amino acids long. Looked up from germline, CDR1 is SGHRS and CDR2 is YFSETQ. V shed 3 bases and J 2 bases; nucleotides not matched to a gene: 12.

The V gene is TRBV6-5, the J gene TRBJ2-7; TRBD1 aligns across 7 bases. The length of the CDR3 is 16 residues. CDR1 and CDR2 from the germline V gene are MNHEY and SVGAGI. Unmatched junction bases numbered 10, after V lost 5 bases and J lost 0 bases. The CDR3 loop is CASSAPRQGISYEQYF. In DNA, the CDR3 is TGTGCCAGCAGTGCCCCCCGACAGGGAATCTCCTACGAGCAGTACTTC.

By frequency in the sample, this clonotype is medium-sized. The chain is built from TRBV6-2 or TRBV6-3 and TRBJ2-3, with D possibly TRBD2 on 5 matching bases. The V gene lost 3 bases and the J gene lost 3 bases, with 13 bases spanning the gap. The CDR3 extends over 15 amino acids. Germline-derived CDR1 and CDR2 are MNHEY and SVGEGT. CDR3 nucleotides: TGTGCCAGCAGTTATCCGGACCGAGGGACAGATACGCAGTATTTT. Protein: CASSYPDRGTDTQYF.

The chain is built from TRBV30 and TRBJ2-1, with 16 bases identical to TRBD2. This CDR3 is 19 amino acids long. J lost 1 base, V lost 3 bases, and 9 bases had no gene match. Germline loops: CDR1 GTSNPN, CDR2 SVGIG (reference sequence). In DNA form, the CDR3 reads TGTGCCTGGAGGGGACCGGGACTAGCGGGAGGGCGGTCCTACAATGAGCAGTTCTTC. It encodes CAWRGPGLAGGRSYNEQFF.

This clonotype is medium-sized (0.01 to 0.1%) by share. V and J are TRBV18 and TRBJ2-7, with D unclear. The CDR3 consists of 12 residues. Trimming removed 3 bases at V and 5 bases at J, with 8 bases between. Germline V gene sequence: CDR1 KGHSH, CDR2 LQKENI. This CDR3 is CASSPGVNEQYF. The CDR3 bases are TGTGCCAGCTCACCTGGGGTGAACGAGCAGTACTTC.

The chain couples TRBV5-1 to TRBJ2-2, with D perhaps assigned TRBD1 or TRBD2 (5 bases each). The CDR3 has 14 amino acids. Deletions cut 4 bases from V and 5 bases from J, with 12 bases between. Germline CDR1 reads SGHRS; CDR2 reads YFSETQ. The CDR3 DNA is TGCGCCAGCAGCGCCAGGGAGTTGACCGGGGAGCTGTTTTTT. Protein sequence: CASSARELTGELFF.

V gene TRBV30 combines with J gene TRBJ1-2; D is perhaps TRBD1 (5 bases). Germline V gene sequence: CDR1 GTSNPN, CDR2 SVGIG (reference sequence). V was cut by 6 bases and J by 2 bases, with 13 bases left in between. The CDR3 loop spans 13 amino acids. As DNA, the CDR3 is TGTGCCTGTCTGGGGTCAGGGAACTATGGCTACACCTTC. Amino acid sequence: CACLGSGNYGYTF.

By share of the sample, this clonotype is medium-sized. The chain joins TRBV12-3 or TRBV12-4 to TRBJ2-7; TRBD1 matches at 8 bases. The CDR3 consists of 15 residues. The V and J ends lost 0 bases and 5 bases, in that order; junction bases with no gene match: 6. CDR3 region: CASSLAGQGYHEQYF. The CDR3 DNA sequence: TGTGCCAGCAGTTTAGCAGGACAGGGATACCACGAGCAGTACTTC.